The 11 T cell receptor beta chains given below trace back to one sample, sequenced in a study of shared clonotypes between healthy human individuals. Assay: immunoSEQ multiplex PCR; the TCRdb copy retains only in-frame clones and omits some. The profile shows around 2.1 million clones, roughly 95% of them singletons. The sample comprised naive CD4+ T cells sorted from blood. Regarding subset: CD45RA+ positively selected. Source of these receptors: a man younger than 35 in good health.

The genes are TRBV19 and TRBJ2-3, with 8 bases fitting TRBD1. There are 14 residues in the CDR3. The trim removed 5 bases at V and 5 bases at J, leaving 6 bases unmatched. Germline V CDR1 and CDR2: LNHDA, SQIVND (reference sequence). The CDR3 DNA follows: TGTGCCAGTAGTCCGGGACAGGTGATAGATACGCAGTATTTT. This encodes CASSPGQVIDTQYF.

This sequence joins TRBV11-2 and TRBJ2-5, with D tentatively TRBD2 (6 bases). Germline V gives CDR1 SGHAT, CDR2 FQNNGV. The CDR3 covers 16 residues. V was pared by 5 bases and J by 5 bases, with 21 bases between. The chain's CDR3 is CASSPTAAGFGETQYF. DNA of the CDR3: TGTGCCAGCAGCCCCACCGCCGCGGGATTTGGGGAGACCCAGTACTTC.

J is TRBJ2-7 and V is TRBV30; possible D gene TRBD2, 6 bases. V was cut by 5 bases and J by 2 bases, with 13 bases left in between. This CDR3 has 13 residues. Germline V gives CDR1 GTSNPN, CDR2 SVGIG (reference sequence). The CDR3 reads CAWGPGGTYEQYF. For the CDR3, the DNA is TGTGCCTGGGGGCCCGGGGGTACCTACGAGCAGTACTTC.

CDR3 protein: CASSYLPLGAYYGYTF. CDR3 DNA sequence: TGTGCCAGCAGTTACCTACCACTCGGGGCCTACTATGGCTACACCTTC. V usage is TRBV6-5 and J usage is TRBJ1-2; possible D gene TRBD1, 5 bases. The germline CDR1 and CDR2 sequences are MNHEY and SVGAGI. V was clipped by 2 bases and J by 3 bases, with 16 bases between them. There are 16 residues in the CDR3.

The chain has TRBV5-1 and TRBJ1-2; TRBD1 agrees at 7 bases. There are 15 residues in the CDR3. Germline V lookup: CDR1 SGHRS, CDR2 YFSETQ. The trim removed 0 bases at V and 4 bases at J, leaving 6 bases unmatched. This CDR3 is CASSLVGGTAYGYTF. The CDR3 DNA is TGCGCCAGCAGCTTGGTCGGAGGGACAGCCTATGGCTACACCTTC.

The rearrangement uses TRBV4-1 and TRBJ1-2; maybe TRBD1 (5 bases). Trimming removed 0 bases at V and 1 base at J, with 24 bases between. This CDR3 has 20 residues. The germline gives CDR1 MGHRA, CDR2 YSYEKL. The CDR3 DNA sequence: TGCGCCAGCAGCCAAGATCCTGACAGACCGGAACCCTCCTATAACTATGGCTACACCTTC. This sequence encodes CASSQDPDRPEPSYNYGYTF.

This clone was counted a single time. This chain uses TRBV5-4 with TRBJ1-2; D is unresolved. Between the trimmed V and J ends, which lost 0 bases and 5 bases, there was a span of 11 bases. CDR1 SGHNT and CDR2 YYREEE come from the germline V gene (reference sequence). The CDR3 contains 14 residues. The CDR3 region has the DNA TGTGCCAGCAGCTTGGAGGCAGGAGGTTATGGCTACACCTTC. This encodes CASSLEAGGYGYTF.

A note on this clone: The same CDR3 arises from other DNA sequences in this sample as well. The chain carries TRBV19 and TRBJ2-5; 8 bases fit TRBD1. Germline V lookup: CDR1 LNHDA, CDR2 SQIVND (reference sequence). The CDR3 has 14 amino acids. Trimming removed 3 bases from V and 1 base from J; junction bases left unmatched: 1. The CDR3 region has the DNA TGTGCCAGTAGTATCCAGGGGGCCCAAGAGACCCAGTACTTC. Translating it yields CASSIQGAQETQYF.

For this clone: This sample also contains other DNA sequences that code for the same CDR3. This chain connects TRBV19 to TRBJ1-6, with D hard to call. The CDR3 is 12 amino acids. The germline V and J ends were trimmed by 6 bases and 7 bases, with 7 bases remaining between them. Germline CDR1 LNHDA, CDR2 SQIVND (reference sequence). This CDR3 is CASRTGNSPLHF. DNA for the CDR3: TGTGCCAGTAGGACGGGCAATTCACCCCTCCACTTT.

This clone was seen a few times. The rearrangement uses TRBV4-1 and TRBJ1-1; the D is unclear. Per the germline V gene, CDR1 is MGHRA and CDR2 is YSYEKL. Trimming took 4 bases from V and 0 from J, leaving 12 bases between them. The CDR3 is made up of 15 amino acids. The CDR3: CASSPRAVMNTEAFF. CDR3 coding DNA: TGCGCCAGCAGCCCCCGGGCAGTGATGAACACTGAAGCTTTCTTT.

This chain links TRBV7-9 with TRBJ1-4; D unresolved. Deletions cut 1 base from V and 5 bases from J, with 8 bases between. The CDR3 loop spans 14 amino acids. Germline V gene data show CDR1 as SEHNR and CDR2 as FQNEAQ (reference sequence). The CDR3 reads CASSLDGINEKLFF. The CDR3 nucleotides are TGTGCCAGCAGCTTAGACGGGATCAATGAAAAACTGTTTTTT.